This entry lists 24 T cell receptor beta chains sequenced from one sample in a study of cytomegalovirus exposure and HLA in healthy donors. The protocol was immunoSEQ multiplex PCR, while the TCRdb copy is restricted to in-frame clones and leaves out a portion. The sample carries about 200,000 clones, around four fifths recorded once. The specimen sequenced was PBMCs. The receptors were sampled from a woman aged 18-30 years in good health and CMV-seronegative.

This rearrangement joins TRBV4-1 to TRBJ2-1, with 12 nucleotides matching TRBD2. The CDR3 covers 18 residues. J lost 7 bases, V lost 3 bases, and 13 bases had no gene match. Germline lookup yields CDR1 MGHRA and CDR2 YSYEKL. The CDR3 here is CASSHGPGASGRGNEQFF. DNA of the CDR3: TGCGCCAGCAGCCATGGCCCGGGAGCTAGCGGGAGGGGAAATGAGCAGTTCTTC.

V usage is TRBV5-4 and J usage is TRBJ2-2, with D perhaps given as TRBD1 or TRBD2 (6 bases each). The germline CDR1 and CDR2 sequences are SGHNT and YYREEE (reference sequence). The CDR3 is 15 residues long. V was pared by 1 base and J by 3 bases, with 10 bases between. The CDR3 bases are TGTGCCAGCAGCTTGTCGAGGGGGGACACCGGGGAGCTGTTTTTT. Its translation: CASSLSRGDTGELFF.

The chain recombines TRBV7-9 with TRBJ2-7, with TRBD2 matching 10 bases. The CDR3 covers 14 residues. The germline V gene encodes CDR1 SEHNR and CDR2 FQNEAQ (reference sequence). Trimming took 1 base from V and 8 from J; bases not matched to a gene: 5. The CDR3 DNA is TGTGCCAGCAGCTTAGTAGGGACTAGCGCCCAGCAGTACTTC. Its translation is CASSLVGTSAQQYF. The entire variable domain, with the rest obtained from reference TRBV7-9 and TRBJ2-7, is as follows: DTGVSQNPRHKITKRGQNVTFRCDPISEHNRLYWYRQTLGQGPEFLTYFQNEAQLEKSRLLSDRFSAERPKGSFSTLEIQRTEQGDSAMYLCASSLVGTSAQQYFGPGTRLTVT.

The chain couples TRBV19 to TRBJ2-7; D unclear. V was shortened by 4 bases and J by 7 bases, with 14 bases between the two germline ends. This CDR3 region has 13 residues. CDR1 is LNHDA and CDR2 is SQIVND in the germline V gene (reference sequence). The CDR3 DNA reads TGTGCCAGTAGTAAGACCATTTCGTCTGAGCAGTACTTC. Residues: CASSKTISSEQYF.

The gene calls are TRBV7-6 and TRBJ2-2, with no clear D. The germline V and J ends were trimmed by 3 bases and 2 bases, with 4 bases remaining between them. CDR1 is SGHVS and CDR2 is FNYEAQ in the germline V gene. This CDR3 is 13 amino acids long. CDR3: CASSFSNTGELFF. CDR3 bases: TGTGCCAGCAGCTTCAGTAACACCGGGGAGCTGTTTTTT.

The V call is TRBV27, the J call TRBJ1-2; D not certain. The CDR3 has 14 residues. Germline V gene data show CDR1 as MNHEY and CDR2 as SMNVEV (reference sequence). V lost 6 bases and J lost 1, with 12 bases in between. The CDR3 region has the DNA TGTGCCAGCAGCTTCGCCGGTGGTAACTATGGCTACACCTTC. Protein product: CASSFAGGNYGYTF.

The chain carries TRBV18 and TRBJ1-3; D unresolved. The germline gives CDR1 KGHSH, CDR2 LQKENI. Trimming removed 1 base from V and 3 bases from J, with 16 bases in between. This CDR3 is 17 amino acids long. CDR3 loop: CASSPRALPIDGNTIYF. CDR3 bases: TGTGCCAGCTCACCACGGGCCTTACCAATTGATGGAAACACCATATATTTT.

The chain carries TRBV5-6 and TRBJ1-2; no clear D. Germline V gene sequence: CDR1 SGHDT, CDR2 YYEEEE. V dropped 4 bases and J dropped 4 bases, with 17 bases sitting between them. This CDR3 spans 15 amino acids. The CDR3, as DNA: TGTGCCAGCAGCCTCTCCGGACGGTCCCTCTATGGCTACACCTTC. Translated: CASSLSGRSLYGYTF.

CDR3: CASSRTGYTEAFF. In DNA form, the CDR3 reads TGTGCCAGCAGTAGAACAGGGTACACTGAAGCTTTCTTT. The genes are TRBV6-4 and TRBJ1-1, with D perhaps matching TRBD1 (6 bases). Germline assignment: CDR1 MRHNA and CDR2 SNTAGT. V was cut by 5 bases and J by 3 bases, with 10 bases left in between. This CDR3 region has 13 residues.

The chain links TRBV5-3 to TRBJ2-1; D is undetermined. TRBV5-3 is annotated as an ORF whose role is uncertain. The CDR3 is 15 residues long. V was clipped by 7 bases and J by 5 bases, with 19 bases between them. The DNA of the CDR3 is TGTGCCAGATCTCCTGTGGGGATTTGGGACAATGAGCAGTTCTTC. Its translation: CARSPVGIWDNEQFF.

For the CDR3, the DNA is TGTGCCAGCAGCCCCACAGCCAGTAGCCTTCCGAACACCGGGGAGCTGTTTTTT. Translating it yields CASSPTASSLPNTGELFF. The chain combines TRBV7-3 with TRBJ2-2; D is ambiguous. V was clipped by 5 bases and J by 0 bases, with 19 bases between them. The CDR3 extends over 18 amino acids. Germline V lookup: CDR1 SGHTA, CDR2 FQGTGA.

The CDR3 coding sequence is TGTGCCAGCAGTGAGGATTCCCAGCCCCAGCATTTT. Translation gives CASSEDSQPQHF. The chain links TRBV2 to TRBJ1-5; D is uncertain. Deletions cut 3 bases from V and 7 bases from J, with 7 bases between. Germline V lookup: CDR1 SNHLY, CDR2 FYNNEI. This CDR3 is 12 amino acids long.

The chain links TRBV27 to TRBJ2-1; maybe TRBD1 (6 bases). From germline, CDR1 is MNHEY and CDR2 SMNVEV (reference sequence). The V end lost 8 bases, the J end lost 4 bases, and 12 bases lay between the germline ends. The CDR3 runs to 13 residues. CDR3 protein: CASWGPGYNEQFF. CDR3 in DNA: TGTGCCAGCTGGGGGCCGGGGTACAATGAGCAGTTCTTC.

The chain carries TRBV15 and TRBJ2-3, with 11 bases that match TRBD2. J lost 4 bases, V lost 5 bases, and 8 bases had no gene match. CDR1 is LNHNV and CDR2 is YYDKDF in the germline V gene (reference sequence). The CDR3 contains 16 residues. CDR3 loop: CATSRFPGLAADTQYF. The DNA for the CDR3 is TGTGCCACCAGCCGTTTTCCGGGACTAGCGGCAGATACGCAGTATTTT. Based on the CDR3 plus reference TRBV15 and TRBJ2-3, the full variable domain is DAMVIQNPRYQVTQFGKPVTLSCSQTLNHNVMYWYQQKSSQAPKLLFHYYDKDFNNEADTPDNFQSRRPNTSFCFLDIRSPGLGDTAMYLCATSRFPGLAADTQYFGPGTRLTVL.

This chain uses TRBV12-5 with TRBJ2-3; weak D call: TRBD2 (6 bases). Trimming removed 8 bases from V and 2 bases from J, with 20 bases in between. CDR3 length: 16 amino acids. Germline CDR1 and CDR2: LGHNT and FRNRAP. CDR3 sequence (DNA): TGTGCTAGTCTGGAGTATGGGGGGAAAAACACAGATACGCAGTATTTT. Its protein is CASLEYGGKNTDTQYF.

This sequence joins TRBV27 and TRBJ1-2; 8 nucleotides agree with TRBD1. Germline V gives CDR1 MNHEY, CDR2 SMNVEV (reference sequence). This CDR3 is built from 16 residues. J lost 5 bases, V lost 5 bases, and 13 bases had no gene match. Written as DNA, the CDR3 is TGTGCCAGCAGTCAACCCGGACAGGGCGGTTCTTATGGCTACACCTTC. Encoded protein: CASSQPGQGGSYGYTF.

This chain connects TRBV30 to TRBJ2-3; TRBD2 aligns across 10 bases. There are 14 residues in the CDR3. Germline trimming cut 2 bases from V and 8 bases from J; bases unmatched to any gene: 7. Germline CDR1 and CDR2: GTSNPN and SVGIG (reference sequence). For the CDR3, the DNA is TGTGCCTGGAGTCGAGCGGGAGGGAGGGGTACGCAGTATTTT. Translation: CAWSRAGGRGTQYF.

The chain combines TRBV6-6 with TRBJ1-5; D remains unclear. The CDR3 loop spans 15 amino acids. The germline CDR1 and CDR2 sequences are MNHNY and SVGAGI (reference sequence). Trimming left V 6 bases short and J 1 base short, with 13 bases between. The CDR3 is CASSPWTASNQPQHF. In DNA form, the CDR3 reads TGTGCCAGCAGCCCCTGGACCGCAAGCAATCAGCCCCAGCATTTT.

This rearrangement joins TRBV9 to TRBJ2-1, with 12 positions matching TRBD2. This CDR3 has 17 amino acids. The germline CDR1 and CDR2 sequences are SGDLS and YYNGEE. V was pared by 4 bases and J by 9 bases, with 14 bases of the junction left unmatched. CDR3 residues: CASSSRPSSGGASEQFF. The CDR3 coding sequence is TGTGCCAGCAGCTCTAGGCCCTCTAGCGGGGGGGCGAGTGAGCAGTTCTTC. Using reference TRBV9 and TRBJ2-1 for the parts outside the CDR3, the full variable domain is DSGVTQTPKHLITATGQRVTLRCSPRSGDLSVYWYQQSLDQGLQFLIQYYNGEERAKGNILERFSAQQFPDLHSELNLSSLELGDSALYFCASSSRPSSGGASEQFFGPGTRLTVL.

The rearrangement uses TRBV29-1 and TRBJ1-1; 11 nucleotides align to TRBD1. This CDR3 has 15 residues. J lost 2 bases, V lost 5 bases, and 7 bases had no gene match. The germline gives CDR1 SQVTM, CDR2 ANQGSEA. This CDR3 is CSVKGTGGSNTEAFF. DNA of the CDR3: TGCAGCGTTAAAGGGACAGGGGGATCCAACACTGAAGCTTTCTTT.

The V call is TRBV5-6, the J call TRBJ2-1, with D possibly TRBD2 on 5 matching bases. Trimming removed 0 bases from V and 6 bases from J, with 16 bases in between. Germline-derived CDR1 and CDR2 are SGHDT and YYEEEE. This CDR3 comprises 16 residues. The DNA for the CDR3 is TGTGCCAGCAGCTTGGGCCGCTCTTGGAGCGGCAATGAGCAGTTCTTC. This gives the protein CASSLGRSWSGNEQFF.

This sequence joins TRBV6-5 and TRBJ1-6; the match to TRBD1 covers 7 bases. The CDR3 spans 14 residues. CDR1 and CDR2 (germline): MNHEY, SVGAGI. J gave up 6 bases and V 8 bases, and 7 bases lay outside the gene matches. This chain's CDR3 is CASGLQGLNSPLHF. CDR3 coding DNA: TGTGCCAGCGGCCTACAGGGGCTTAATTCACCCCTCCACTTT.

The genes are TRBV27 and TRBJ2-1, with 8 positions matching TRBD2. Germline CDR1 MNHEY, CDR2 SMNVEV (reference sequence). CDR3 length: 16 residues. Unmatched junction bases numbered 10, after V lost 5 bases and J lost 4 bases. CDR3 sequence: CASSPRGGPKYNEQFF. The CDR3 DNA reads TGTGCCAGCAGTCCCCGCGGGGGGCCCAAATACAATGAGCAGTTCTTC.

The chain has TRBV29-1 and TRBJ2-5, with D perhaps TRBD2 (6 bases). The V gene lost 7 bases and the J gene lost 5 bases, with 17 bases spanning the gap. The CDR3 consists of 13 residues. CDR1 is SQVTM, CDR2 ANQGSEA, per germline. The CDR3 reads CSGRVLLGETQYF. DNA for the CDR3: TGCAGCGGGAGGGTCCTACTCGGGGAGACCCAGTACTTC.